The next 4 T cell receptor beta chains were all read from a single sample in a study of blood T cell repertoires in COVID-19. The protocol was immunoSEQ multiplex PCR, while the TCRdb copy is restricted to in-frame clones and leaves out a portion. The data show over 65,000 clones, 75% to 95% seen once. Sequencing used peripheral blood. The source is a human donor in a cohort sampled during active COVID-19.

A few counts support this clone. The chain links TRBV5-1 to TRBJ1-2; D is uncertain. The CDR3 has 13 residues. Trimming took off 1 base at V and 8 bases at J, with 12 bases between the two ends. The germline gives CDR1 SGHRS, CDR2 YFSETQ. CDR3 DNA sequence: TGCGCCAGCAGCTTGCGGGGTGCCGGGGGCTACACCTTC. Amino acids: CASSLRGAGGYTF. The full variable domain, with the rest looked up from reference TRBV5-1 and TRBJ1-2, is KAGVTQTPRYLIKTRGQQVTLSCSPISGHRSVSWYQQTPGQGLQFLFEYFSETQRNKGNFPGRFSGRQFSNSRSEMNVSTLELGDSALYLCASSLRGAGGYTFGSGTRLTVV.

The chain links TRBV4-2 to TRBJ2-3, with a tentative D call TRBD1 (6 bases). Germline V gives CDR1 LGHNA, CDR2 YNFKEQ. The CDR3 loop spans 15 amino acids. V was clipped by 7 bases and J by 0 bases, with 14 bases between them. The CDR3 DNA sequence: TGTGCCAGCACCCTAAGACAGGAGAGCACAGATACGCAGTATTTT. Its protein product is CASTLRQESTDTQYF.

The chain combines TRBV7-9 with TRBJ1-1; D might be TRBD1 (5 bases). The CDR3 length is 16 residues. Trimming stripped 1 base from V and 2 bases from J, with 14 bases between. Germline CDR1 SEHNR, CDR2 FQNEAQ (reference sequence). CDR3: CASSLVVGRGNTEAFF. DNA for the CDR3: TGTGCCAGCAGCTTAGTAGTAGGAAGGGGAAACACTGAAGCTTTCTTT.

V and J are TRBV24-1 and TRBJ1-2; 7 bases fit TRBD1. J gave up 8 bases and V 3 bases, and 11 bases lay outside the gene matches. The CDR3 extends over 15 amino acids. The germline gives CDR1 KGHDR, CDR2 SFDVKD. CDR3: CATSDGTTGSGGYTF. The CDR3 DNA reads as TGTGCCACCAGTGATGGGACGACAGGGAGTGGAGGCTACACCTTC.